This entry features one T cell receptor beta chain sequence. Its antigen is undetermined. While the first cohort had about 610 subjects, the donors belonged to the separate validation cohort of fewer than 150 subjects. This CDR3 has 16 residues. The germline V gene encodes CDR1 MNHEY and CDR2 SMNVEV (reference sequence). V was clipped by 5 bases and J by 6 bases; unmatched bases: 6. The method was immunoSEQ multiplex PCR; TCRdb's version includes in-frame clones alone and lacks a portion of them. The sample includes 150,000 to 200,000 clones, roughly 91% of them seen just once. The sample is drawn from a study of cytomegalovirus exposure and HLA in healthy donors. General observations from the study: Three CMV-associated chains were confirmed in vitro to be specific for CMV antigens. The tendency of first-cohort TCR clusters to co-occur in the roughly 110 validation repertoires emerged from a later analysis. For cytomegalovirus status, the classifier reportedly gave diagnoses with high specificity and sensitivity.

V and J are TRBV27 and TRBJ2-2; 13 nucleotides line up with TRBD2. This clonotype was sampled from a man aged 18 to 29 in good health and CMV-seropositive. Sequenced: PBMCs. The CDR3: CASSTGLAGRAGELFF. In nucleotides, the CDR3 is TGTGCCAGCAGTACGGGACTAGCGGGAAGGGCCGGGGAGCTGTTTTTT.